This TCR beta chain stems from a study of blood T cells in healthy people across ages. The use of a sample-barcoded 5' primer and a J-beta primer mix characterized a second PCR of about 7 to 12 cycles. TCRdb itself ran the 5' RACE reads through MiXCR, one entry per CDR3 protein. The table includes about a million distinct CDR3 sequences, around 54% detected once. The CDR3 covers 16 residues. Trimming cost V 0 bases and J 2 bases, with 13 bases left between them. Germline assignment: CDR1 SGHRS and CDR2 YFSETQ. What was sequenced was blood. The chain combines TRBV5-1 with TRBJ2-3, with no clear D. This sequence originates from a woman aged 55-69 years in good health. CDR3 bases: TGCGCCAGCAGCTTGGCCGTCGCAAGACCCACAGATACGCAGTATTTT. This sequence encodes CASSLAVARPTDTQYF.